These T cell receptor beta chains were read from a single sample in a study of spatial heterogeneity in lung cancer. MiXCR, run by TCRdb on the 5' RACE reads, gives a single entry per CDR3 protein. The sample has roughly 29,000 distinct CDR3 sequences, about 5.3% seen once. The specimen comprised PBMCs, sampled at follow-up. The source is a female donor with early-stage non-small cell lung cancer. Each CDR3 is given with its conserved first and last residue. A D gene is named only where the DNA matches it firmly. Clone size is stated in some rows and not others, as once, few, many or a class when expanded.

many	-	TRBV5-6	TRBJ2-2	TGTGCCAGCAGCTTGGAGCTTACCGGGGAGCTGTTTTTT	CASSLELTGELFF
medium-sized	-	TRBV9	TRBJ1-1	TGTGCCAGCCCCGCCTGGACTGGGGGGATTCCTGAAGCTTTCTTT	CASPAWTGGIPEAFF
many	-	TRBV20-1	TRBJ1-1	TGCAGTGCTAGTAACCAGAACACTGAAGCTTTCTTT	CSASNQNTEAFF
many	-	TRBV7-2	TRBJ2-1	TGTGCCAGCAGCTTAGAGGAATACAATGAGCAGTTCTTC	CASSLEEYNEQFF
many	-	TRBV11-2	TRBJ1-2	TGTGCCAGCAGCCGTCGACCGGATGGCTACACCTTC	CASSRRPDGYTF
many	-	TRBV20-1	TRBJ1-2	TGCAGTGCTAGGGTGGACTATGGCTACACCTTC	CSARVDYGYTF
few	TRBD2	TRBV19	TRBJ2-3	TGTGCCAGTAGTCGAACTAGCGGGAGTTTGGCAGATACGCAGTATTTT	CASSRTSGSLADTQYF
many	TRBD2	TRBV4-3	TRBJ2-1	TGCGCCAGCAGCCAAGATCGGCTAGCGGCCTACAATGAGCAGTTCTTC	CASSQDRLAAYNEQFF
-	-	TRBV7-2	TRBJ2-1	TGTGCCAGCAGCTTAGTCGGACAACACAATGAGCAGTTCTTC	CASSLVGQHNEQFF
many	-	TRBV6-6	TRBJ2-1	TGTGCCAGCAGTTTATCCTCCGGGCATGAAATCAATGAGCAGTTCTTC	CASSLSSGHEINEQFF
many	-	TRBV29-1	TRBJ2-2	TGCAGCGTTGGAGTTAACACCGGGGAGCTGTTTTTT	CSVGVNTGELFF
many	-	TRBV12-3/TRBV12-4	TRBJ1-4	TGTGCCAGCAGTTTCGGGAAACGGGACACTAATGAAAAACTGTTTTTT	CASSFGKRDTNEKLFF
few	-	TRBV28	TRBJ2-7	TGTGCCAGCAGCTCCGGGATCTCCTACGAGCAGTACTTC	CASSSGISYEQYF
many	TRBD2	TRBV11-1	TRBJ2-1	TGTGCCAGCAGCTTAGGGCAGCGGGGCCCCTCCTACAATGAGCAGTTCTTC	CASSLGQRGPSYNEQFF
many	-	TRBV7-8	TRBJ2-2	TGTGCCAGCGGTTTAACGGGAGTAGGGTCCGGGGAGCTGTTTTTT	CASGLTGVGSGELFF
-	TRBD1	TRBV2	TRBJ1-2	TGTGCCAGCAGTGAAGGGACAGGGATCGGCTACACCTTC	CASSEGTGIGYTF
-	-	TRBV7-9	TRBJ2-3	TGTGCCAGCAACCTGAGGGGCACAGATACGCAGTATTTT	CASNLRGTDTQYF
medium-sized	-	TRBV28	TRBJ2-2	TGTGCCAGCAGCACCACAGAAGGGGGGACCGGGGAGCTGTTTTTT	CASSTTEGGTGELFF
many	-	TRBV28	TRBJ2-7	TGTGCCAGCAGTACCGCGAGAGCGACGGGACACTTCAACTACGAGCAGTACTTC	CASSTARATGHFNYEQYF
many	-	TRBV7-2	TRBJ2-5	TGTGCCAGCAGCTTAGCGCTGGAGACCCAGTACTTC	CASSLALETQYF
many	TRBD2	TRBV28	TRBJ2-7	TGTGCCAGCAGTGCGACCGGGGGGAGATTAGACGAGCAGTACTTC	CASSATGGRLDEQYF
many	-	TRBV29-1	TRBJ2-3	TGCAGCGTTGTGAGACAGACTAGCACAGATACGCAGTATTTT	CSVVRQTSTDTQYF
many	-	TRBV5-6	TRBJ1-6	TGTGCCAGCAGCCACCGGGACAATCATTCACCCCTCCACTTT	CASSHRDNHSPLHF
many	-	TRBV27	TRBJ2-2	TGTGCCAGCAGCCCCTTGGGCGGGAACGGGGAGCTGTTTTTT	CASSPLGGNGELFF
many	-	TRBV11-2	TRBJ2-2	TGTGCCAGCAGCCCCAGTAGCACCGGGGAGCTGTTTTTT	CASSPSSTGELFF
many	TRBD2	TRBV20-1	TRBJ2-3	TGCAGTGCTAGAGTTCAGGAGGTAGCGGGGGGCCGGAAAGATACGCAGTATTTT	CSARVQEVAGGRKDTQYF
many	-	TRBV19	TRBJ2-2	TGTGCCAGTAGTATATCCCAGTACGAGGCAGGGGCGACGAACACCGGGGAGCTGTTTTTT	CASSISQYEAGATNTGELFF
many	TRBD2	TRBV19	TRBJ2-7	TGTGCCAGTAGTCAAAAGGGACTAGCGGACTACGAGCAGTACTTC	CASSQKGLADYEQYF
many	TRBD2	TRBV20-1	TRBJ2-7	TGCAGTGCTAGAGATGAGGCTAGCGGGAGGTACGAGCAGTACTTC	CSARDEASGRYEQYF
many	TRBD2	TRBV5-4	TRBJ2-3	TGTGCCAGCAGCTACGCGGGAGATGATACGCAGTATTTT	CASSYAGDDTQYF
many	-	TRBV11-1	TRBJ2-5	TGTGCCAGCAGCCAAGATGGGACCTGGCAGACAAAGACCCAGTACTTC	CASSQDGTWQTKTQYF
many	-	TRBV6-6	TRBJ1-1	TGTGCCAGCAGTTCAAAGGGGCACACTGAAGCTTTCTTT	CASSSKGHTEAFF
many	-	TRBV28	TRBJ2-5	TGTGCCAGCAGCATCCCTGGCCACAGCACCCAAGAGACCCAGTACTTC	CASSIPGHSTQETQYF
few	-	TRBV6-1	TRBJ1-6	TGTGCCAGCAGTGAAGCGCCAGGGGTGAATTCACCCCTCCACTTT	CASSEAPGVNSPLHF
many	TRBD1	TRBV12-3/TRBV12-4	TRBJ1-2	TGTGCCAGCAGTCCGAGACAGGGAGGGTATGGCTACACCTTC	CASSPRQGGYGYTF
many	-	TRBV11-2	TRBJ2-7	TGTGCCAGCAGCTTAAGCCAAACAGGGTACGAGCAGTACTTC	CASSLSQTGYEQYF
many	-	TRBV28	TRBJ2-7	TGTGCCAGCCGACAGGTTGGCCTAGGTTCCTACGAGCAGTACTTC	CASRQVGLGSYEQYF
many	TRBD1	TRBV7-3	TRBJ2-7	TGTGCCAGCAGCTTAAGCCCGGGACAGGGCTACGAGCAGTACTTC	CASSLSPGQGYEQYF
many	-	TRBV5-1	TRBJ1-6	TGCGCCAGCAGCTCCGGGACGGATAATTCACCCCTCCACTTT	CASSSGTDNSPLHF
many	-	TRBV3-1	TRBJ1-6	TGTGCCAGCTCGCGGGTGAATTCACCCCTCCACTTT	CASSRVNSPLHF
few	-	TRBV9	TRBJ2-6	TGTGCCAGCAGCGTCGGACCGATCCCAGCCGGGGCCAACGTCCTGACTTTC	CASSVGPIPAGANVLTF